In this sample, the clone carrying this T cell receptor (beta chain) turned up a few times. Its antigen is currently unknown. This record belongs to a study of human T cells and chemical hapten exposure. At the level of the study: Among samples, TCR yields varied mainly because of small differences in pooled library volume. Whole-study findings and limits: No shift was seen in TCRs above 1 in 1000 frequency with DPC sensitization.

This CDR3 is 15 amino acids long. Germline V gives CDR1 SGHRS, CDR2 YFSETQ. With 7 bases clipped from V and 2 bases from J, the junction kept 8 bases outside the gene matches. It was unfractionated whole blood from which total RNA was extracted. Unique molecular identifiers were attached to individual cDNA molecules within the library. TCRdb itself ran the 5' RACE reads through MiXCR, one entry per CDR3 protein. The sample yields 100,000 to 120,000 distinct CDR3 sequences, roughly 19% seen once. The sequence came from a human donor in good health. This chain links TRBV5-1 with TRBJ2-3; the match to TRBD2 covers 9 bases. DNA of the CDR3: TGCGCCAGCGTGGGAGCGGGAGGCCTCACAGATACGCAGTATTTT. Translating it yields CASVGAGGLTDTQYF.